This T cell receptor (beta chain) appears in the sequencing data of a study of blood T cell repertoires in COVID-19. Study-level background: Whether acute or convalescent, the COVID-19 samples came from the United States, Italy and Spain. Sample material is recorded as cDNA or gDNA derived from T cells, B-cell-depleted T cells, or PBMCs.

Authors' methods: For nucleated cells, counts were estimated from reference gene primer amplification. The method was immunoSEQ multiplex PCR; TCRdb's version includes in-frame clones alone and lacks a portion of them. V and J calls and clone size are copied from that table; D and trimming were computed from the DNA. Seen here are about 98,000 clones, approximately 81% observed once, and the top ten hold 3.5% to 5%. V shed 1 base, J shed 2 bases, and the junction held 4 bases outside the gene matches. CDR1 is KGHSH, CDR2 LQKENI, per germline. The CDR3 is 15 amino acids. The source is a man between 60 and 75 years old with acute or convalescent COVID-19. Sequencing was done on a sample of peripheral blood. The chain links TRBV18 to TRBJ2-5; 7 bases are a match to TRBD1. CDR3 in DNA: TGTGCCAGCTCACCACTTTCGGGACAGCAAGAGACCCAGTACTTC. This codes for CASSPLSGQQETQYF.